The T cell receptor beta chain under discussion was sequenced for a study of T cell clonality in common variable immunodeficiency. Measured with immunoSEQ multiplex PCR; TCRdb has only the in-frame clones, and not every one. The sample contains about 66,000 clones, none of them singletons. The CDR3 spans 14 residues. Germline V gene sequence: CDR1 MRHNA, CDR2 SNTAGT. This clone showed up many times. Read sequence stops 3 residues before the CDR3 end, and the germline J gene provides the missing end. The chain carries TRBV6-4 and TRBJ1-2, with D possibly matching TRBD1 (5 bases). Material: peripheral blood mononuclear cells. The receptor was isolated from a person aged 18-69 years in good health. The part of the CDR3 DNA that was read is TGTGCCAGCAGAGATATCCAACAGGCCCCTTGT. Translation: CASRDIQQAPC. The CDR3 in full is CASRDIQQAPCYTF.